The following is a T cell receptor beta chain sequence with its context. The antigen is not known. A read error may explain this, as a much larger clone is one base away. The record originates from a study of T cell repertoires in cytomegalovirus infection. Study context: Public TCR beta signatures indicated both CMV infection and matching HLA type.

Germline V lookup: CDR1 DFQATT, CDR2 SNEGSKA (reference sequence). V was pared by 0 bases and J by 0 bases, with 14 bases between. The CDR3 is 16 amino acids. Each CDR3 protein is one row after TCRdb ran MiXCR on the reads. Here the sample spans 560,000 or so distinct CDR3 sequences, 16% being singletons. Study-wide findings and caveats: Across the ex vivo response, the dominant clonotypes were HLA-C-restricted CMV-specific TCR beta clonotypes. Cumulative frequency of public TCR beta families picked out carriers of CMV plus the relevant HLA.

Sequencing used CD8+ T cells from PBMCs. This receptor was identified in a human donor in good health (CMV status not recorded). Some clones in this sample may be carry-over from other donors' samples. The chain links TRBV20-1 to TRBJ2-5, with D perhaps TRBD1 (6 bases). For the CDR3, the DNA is TGCAGTGCTAGAGATTATAGGGGGACAAACCAAGAGACCCAGTACTTC. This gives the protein CSARDYRGTNQETQYF.